Below, one T cell receptor (beta chain) is given with its context. The CDR3 has 12 amino acids. V trimming: 7 bases; J trimming: 5 bases; junction bases outside the gene matches: 4. Germline CDR1 and CDR2: SQVTM and ANQGSEA. These data come from a study of blood T cell repertoires in COVID-19. Study information: COVID-19 samples collected from the United States, Italy and Spain covered acute and convalescent phases.

Assay used: immunoSEQ multiplex PCR; TCRdb lists only in-frame clones, some missing. Here the sample spans more than 65,000 clones, around 90% being singletons. The receptor was isolated from a man in his sixties with acute or convalescent COVID-19. V and J are TRBV29-1 and TRBJ2-1; TRBD1 aligns across 8 bases. The sequencing sample was made of peripheral blood. CDR3 nucleotides: TGCAGCGGGGGACAGGTAAACAATGAGCAGTTCTTC. Residues: CSGGQVNNEQFF.